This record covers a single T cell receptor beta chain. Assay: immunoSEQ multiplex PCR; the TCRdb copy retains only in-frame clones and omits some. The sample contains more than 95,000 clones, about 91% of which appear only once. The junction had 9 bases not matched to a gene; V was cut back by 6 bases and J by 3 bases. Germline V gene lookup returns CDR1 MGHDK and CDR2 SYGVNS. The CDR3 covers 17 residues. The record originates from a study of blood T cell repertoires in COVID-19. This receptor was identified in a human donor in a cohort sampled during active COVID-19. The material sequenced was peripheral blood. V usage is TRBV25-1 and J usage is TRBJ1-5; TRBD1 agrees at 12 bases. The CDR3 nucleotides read TGTGCCAGCAGCCCCGGGACAGGGGGCCCGTACAATCAGCCCCAGCATTTT. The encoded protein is CASSPGTGGPYNQPQHF.